Below are 6 T cell receptor beta chains sequenced from a single sample in a study of blood T cell repertoires in COVID-19. Libraries were prepared by immunoSEQ multiplex PCR; TCRdb keeps only in-frame clonotypes and omits some of them. The table includes roughly 26,000 clones, nearly 95% detected once. Sequencing was carried out using peripheral blood. Source of these receptors: a human donor in a cohort sampled during active COVID-19.

The J gene is TRBJ1-2, the V gene TRBV25-1, with D possibly matching TRBD1 (5 bases). From germline, CDR1 is MGHDK and CDR2 SYGVNS. This CDR3 region has 14 residues. Trimming took 4 bases from V and 1 from J, leaving 10 bases between them. The CDR3 reads CASSVRGFNYGYTF. CDR3 sequence (DNA): TGTGCCAGCAGTGTACGGGGGTTTAACTATGGCTACACCTTC.

The chain employs TRBV18 and TRBJ2-3; D remains unclear. Germline values: CDR1 KGHSH, CDR2 LQKENI. The CDR3 contains 14 residues. Between the trimmed V and J ends, which lost 0 bases and 1 base, there was a span of 5 bases. CDR3 nucleotide sequence: TGTGCCAGCTCACCACCGGCAGGCACAGATACGCAGTATTTT. Translation: CASSPPAGTDTQYF.

The chain carries TRBV25-1 and TRBJ2-7; maybe TRBD2 (5 bases). CDR1 MGHDK and CDR2 SYGVNS come from the germline V gene. V was clipped by 0 bases and J by 2 bases, with 8 bases between them. The CDR3 totals 14 residues. This CDR3 reads CASSEYGETYEQYF. CDR3 sequence (DNA): TGTGCCAGCAGTGAATACGGGGAAACCTACGAGCAGTACTTC.

The gene calls are TRBV5-1 and TRBJ1-1, with 8 bases fitting TRBD1. The V gene's germline CDR1 is SGHRS and CDR2 YFSETQ. V gave up 5 bases and J gave up 1 base; unmatched junction bases: 4. CDR3 length equals 14 residues. CDR3 in amino acids: CASSWGQENTEAFF. The CDR3 DNA reads TGCGCCAGCAGTTGGGGACAGGAGAACACTGAAGCTTTCTTT.

This chain links TRBV19 with TRBJ1-1; D perhaps matches TRBD1 (6 bases). The V gene lost 5 bases and the J gene lost 0 bases, with 16 bases spanning the gap. CDR1 and CDR2 (germline): LNHDA, SQIVND (reference sequence). The CDR3 has 16 amino acids. The DNA for the CDR3 is TGTGCCAGTAGTTCCCCGACAGGCCTCATGAACACTGAAGCTTTCTTT. Translation gives CASSSPTGLMNTEAFF.

The rearrangement joins TRBV3-1 (or the pseudogene TRBV3-2) to TRBJ2-1, with 13 bases identical to TRBD2. With 4 bases clipped from V and 6 bases from J, the junction kept 6 bases outside the gene matches. Looked up from germline, CDR1 is LGHDT and CDR2 is YNNKEL (reference sequence). The CDR3 length is 16 residues. The CDR3 is CASSPQGTSGANEQFF. The CDR3 nucleotides are TGTGCCAGCAGCCCCCAAGGGACTAGCGGGGCCAATGAGCAGTTCTTC.